A selection of T cell receptor beta chains follows, all from one sample in a study of response to subunit inactivated influenza vaccine. TCRdb itself ran the RT-PCR reads through MiXCR, one entry per CDR3 protein. The sample shows about 650,000 distinct CDR3 sequences, around 14% of them seen only once. This specimen consisted of PBMCs from blood, obtained 11 to 12 days after vaccination. These receptors were taken from a man aged 50-60 years who received an inactivated influenza vaccine. The CDR3 runs from the conserved cysteine through the conserved F or W. The order of the fields is J gene, D gene, V gene, clone size, CDR3 protein, CDR3 DNA. D genes are given only for firm matches. Some rows have no size entry. The others give once, few or many, or a class for an expanded clone.

TRBJ2-4,NA,TRBV19,few,CASSSQGRGLAKNIQYF,TGTGCCAGTAGTAGCCAAGGACGGGGACTAGCCAAAAACATTCAGTACTTC
TRBJ1-5,NA,TRBV15,NA,CATSRDSGRNQPQHF,TGTGCCACCAGCAGAGATTCCGGGCGCAATCAGCCCCAGCATTTT
TRBJ1-2,NA,TRBV12-3/TRBV12-4,NA,CASTLARGYTF,TGTGCCAGCACCCTAGCACGGGGCTACACCTTC
TRBJ1-2,NA,TRBV10-3,NA,CAISESGGFLNYGYTF,TGTGCCATCAGTGAGTCGGGGGGGTTCCTTAACTATGGCTACACCTTC
TRBJ2-7,NA,TRBV11-1,NA,CASSPTGLRYEQYF,TGTGCCAGCAGCCCCACAGGGCTACGCTACGAGCAGTACTTC
TRBJ1-5,NA,TRBV20-1,many,CSASGGGNQPQHF,TGCAGTGCTAGCGGGGGAGGCAATCAGCCCCAGCATTTT
TRBJ1-2,NA,TRBV3-1,few,CASSQVDSYGYTF,TGTGCCAGCAGCCAAGTGGACAGCTATGGCTACACCTTC
TRBJ1-4,NA,TRBV10-2,NA,CASRDPGREKLFF,TGCGCCAGCAGGGACCCAGGGCGTGAAAAACTGTTTTTT
TRBJ1-4,NA,TRBV28,few,CASSLEMKKRLFF,TGTGCCAGCAGTTTAGAAATGAAGAAAAGACTGTTTTTT
TRBJ1-6,NA,TRBV9,NA,CASSGSYGSSPLHF,TGTGCCAGCAGCGGTAGTTACGGTTCTTCGCCCCTCCACTTT
TRBJ1-2,NA,TRBV7-9,NA,CASSLGRTNYGYTF,TGTGCCAGCAGCCTAGGTCGGACTAACTATGGCTACACCTTC
TRBJ2-3,NA,TRBV12-3/TRBV12-4,few,CASSLAQRTDTQYF,TGTGCCAGCAGTTTAGCCCAAAGGACAGATACGCAGTATTTT
TRBJ2-2,NA,TRBV5-1,few,CASSLAGAVGTGELFF,TGCGCCAGCAGCTTGGCCGGGGCAGTGGGAACCGGGGAGCTGTTTTTT
TRBJ1-2,NA,TRBV6-5,many,CASSYSGFGYTF,TGTGCCAGCAGTTACTCGGGGTTCGGCTACACCTTC
TRBJ2-1,TRBD2,TRBV29-1,few,CSAVGLAGGNEQFF,TGCAGCGCCGTGGGACTAGCGGGAGGAAATGAGCAGTTCTTC
TRBJ2-2,NA,TRBV4-3,few,CASSQEGQSTGELFF,TGCGCCAGCAGCCAAGAGGGGCAGTCCACCGGGGAGCTGTTTTTT
TRBJ2-1,NA,TRBV9,many,CASSVVGGNSYNEQFF,TGTGCCAGCAGCGTAGTTGGCGGGAACTCCTACAATGAGCAGTTCTTC
TRBJ1-6,NA,TRBV7-8,NA,CASSLALREAPLHF,TGTGCCAGCAGCTTAGCGTTGAGGGAAGCACCCCTCCACTTT
TRBJ2-3,NA,TRBV5-4,NA,CASSRQVSGSTQYF,TGTGCCAGCAGCCGTCAAGTCTCGGGAAGTACGCAGTATTTT
TRBJ2-3,NA,TRBV14,NA,CASSQGPGALTQYF,TGTGCCAGCAGCCAAGGTCCGGGGGCCCTGACGCAGTATTTT
TRBJ1-2,NA,TRBV18,NA,CASSPSNGDAYGYTF,TGTGCCAGCTCACCATCCAACGGTGACGCCTATGGCTACACCTTC
TRBJ1-1,TRBD1,TRBV29-1,many,CSVQTGRLKTEAFF,TGCAGCGTCCAGACAGGGCGGTTGAAAACTGAAGCTTTCTTT